This entry lists 7 T cell receptor beta chains sequenced from one sample in a study of HIV-infected children after antiretroviral therapy interruption (dated by TCRdb to between 2018 and 2021). The treatment or condition label, read with the paper, signifies: PENTA 11 planned treatment interruption arm or continuous ART arm. The library was generated by 3' RACE. For sequencing, an Illumina MiSeq was employed. TCR libraries were generated from RNA by a 3' RACE protocol incorporating unique molecular identifiers so that PCR amplification bias could be corrected. In-frame beta chains were kept once TCRdb had trimmed the public reads at Q25 with fastp and called clones with MiXCR. Rows with a matching CDR3 protein are joined into one entry that keeps the most common DNA and genes. The sample table shows about 89,000 distinct CDR3 sequences, and about 6.3% are seen once. The ten largest clones take up roughly 1% of the sample.

The sequencing here drew on CD45RA+ CD4+ T cells from PBMCs, pooled from several time points, taken from a donor given antiretroviral therapy, either interrupted or continuous. According to the study, the label for this sample's cell subset or site signals: naive CD4+ CD45RA+ CD45RO- T cells. These receptors were collected from a pool of human donors with HIV.

This clonotype came up many times. The rearrangement links TRBV12-3 or TRBV12-4 to TRBJ1-5; possibly TRBD1 for D (5 bases). The CDR3 has 12 residues. Trimming removed 6 bases at V and 7 bases at J, with 10 bases between. CDR3 in amino acids: CASSQWGQPQHF. CDR3 in DNA: TGTGCCAGCAGCCAGTGGGGCCAGCCCCAGCATTTT.

This clonotype has just a few counts. This chain links TRBV5-1 with TRBJ1-4; D unclear. Per germline, CDR1 SGHRS and CDR2 YFSETQ. Trimming shortened V by 5 bases and J by 4 bases, and 9 bases separated the two germline ends. This CDR3 has 13 amino acids. CDR3 DNA: TGCGCCAGCAGTCGGGCAGATAATGAAAAACTGTTTTTT. This encodes CASSRADNEKLFF.

In this sample, this clonotype turned up many times. V usage is TRBV7-3 and J usage is TRBJ1-6; 7 bases match TRBD1. The CDR3 contains 14 residues. Germline CDR1 is SGHTA and CDR2 is FQGTGA. V dropped 2 bases and J dropped 7; count of bases not matched to a gene: 2. The CDR3 loop reads CASSLRQGNSPLHF. The CDR3 nucleotides read TGTGCCAGCAGCTTACGACAGGGCAATTCACCCCTCCACTTT.

This clonotype was detected many times. The chain carries TRBV20-1 and TRBJ1-5; D ambiguous. Deletions cut 5 bases from V and 11 bases from J, with 25 bases between. Germline CDR1 reads DFQATT; CDR2 reads SNEGSKA (reference sequence). The length of the CDR3 is 15 residues. CDR3 amino acids: CSALPGSGLEIAQHF. CDR3 nucleotides: TGCAGTGCTCTCCCCGGGAGCGGCCTTGAGATAGCCCAGCATTTT.

The chain recombines TRBV3-1 with TRBJ2-2; D gene ambiguous. The CDR3 sequence is 11 residues long. Germline CDR1 reads LGHDT; CDR2 reads YNNKEL (reference sequence). The V gene lost 5 bases and the J gene lost 7 bases, with 5 bases spanning the gap. The CDR3 is CASSMYGELFF. Here the CDR3 DNA reads TGTGCCAGCAGCATGTACGGGGAGCTGTTTTTT.

In this sample, this clonotype turned up many times. This sequence joins TRBV6-5 and TRBJ1-4, with D possibly TRBD1 on 6 matching bases. The CDR3 runs 14 residues. V lost 6 bases and J lost 8, with 16 bases in between. Germline assignment: CDR1 MNHEY and CDR2 SVGAGI. This CDR3 reads CASRGTGLGEKLFF. The CDR3 region has the DNA TGTGCCAGCAGGGGAACAGGGCTGGGGGAAAAACTGTTTTTT.

The rearrangement uses TRBV5-5 and TRBJ1-2, with D maybe TRBD1 (6 bases). Trimming pared 1 base from V and 1 base from J, leaving 8 bases between. This CDR3 comprises 14 residues. Per the germline V gene, CDR1 is SGHKS and CDR2 is YYEKEE (reference sequence). The CDR3 nucleotides read TGTGCCAGCAGCTTGACAGGGCTTAACTATGGCTACACCTTC. Residues: CASSLTGLNYGYTF.